This TCR beta chain was identified in a study of T-cell memory formation after mild COVID-19. In the study overall: Largely, TCR clusters stayed within a single donor. Study-wide results and caveats: Day 15 to 85 contracting clones showed balanced CD4/CD8; later expanders leaned CD4+. Within pre-infection memory, some responding clones were found, suggesting cross-reactive memory joined.

TCRdb ran MiXCR on the 5' RACE reads and lists one entry per CDR3 protein. Among more than 80,000 distinct CDR3 sequences listed, 15% to 20% were seen once. Remarks on this clonotype: Its target is not known.

V trimming: 1 base; J trimming: 4 bases; junction bases outside the gene matches: 17. This CDR3 has 19 amino acids. Per the germline V gene, CDR1 is MGHRA and CDR2 is YSYEKL. The receptor was isolated from an adult woman who had mild COVID-19 (a few samples of this study predate the infection). Cell type and time point are not known. The rearrangement links TRBV4-1 to TRBJ2-7; 9 nucleotides align to TRBD1. The sequenced sample was PBMCs or a T cell subset sorted from them (not recorded which). In DNA, the CDR3 is TGCGCCAGCAGCCAAGGTCGGACAGGGGTCGACCTCGGGATATACGAGCAGTACTTC. It translates to CASSQGRTGVDLGIYEQYF.